The 26 T cell receptor beta chains in this list originate from one sample, sequenced in a study of blood T cells in healthy people across ages. With a J-beta primer mix and a sample-barcoded 5' primer, a second PCR ran about 6 to 11 cycles. TCRdb redid the calling of the 5' RACE reads with MiXCR, one entry per CDR3 protein. The repertoire consists of hundreds of thousands of distinct CDR3 sequences, with over 40% occurring once and the leading ten covering 30%. Sequencing input: blood. These receptors were collected from an elderly man in good health.

This clonotype came up a few times. The CDR3 region is CASSGRQGKVGEQYF. The CDR3 region has the DNA TGCGCCAGCAGCGGCCGACAGGGGAAGGTTGGGGAGCAGTACTTC. The gene calls are TRBV5-1 and TRBJ2-7; TRBD1 matches 8 bases. The CDR3 length is 15 residues. The V gene end was trimmed by 4 bases and the J gene end by 7 bases; junction bases not matched to a gene: 13. Germline CDR1 reads SGHRS; CDR2 reads YFSETQ.

The chain is built from TRBV20-1 and TRBJ1-2, with TRBD1 matching over 7 bases. The CDR3 totals 15 residues. Germline loops: CDR1 DFQATT, CDR2 SNEGSKA (reference sequence). Trimming at V came to 5 bases and at J to 6 bases, leaving 15 bases not matched to a gene. This chain's CDR3 is CSASPPDRVRDGYTF. Written as DNA, the CDR3 is TGCAGTGCTTCTCCCCCCGACAGGGTAAGGGATGGCTACACCTTC.

This chain connects TRBV29-1 to TRBJ2-5; 13 bases agree with TRBD2. Trimming cost V 6 bases and J 11 bases; bases outside gene matches: 12. The germline CDR1 and CDR2 sequences are SQVTM and ANQGSEA. This CDR3 spans 14 amino acids. Here the CDR3 DNA reads TGCAGCGTGCCCGTGGGACTAGCGGGAAATGAGCAGTACTTC. Encoded protein: CSVPVGLAGNEQYF.

The chain carries TRBV3-1 and TRBJ2-7; 8 positions match TRBD2. Losses at the gene ends were 2 bases for V and 2 bases for J; bases not matched to a gene: 8. CDR1 is LGHDT, CDR2 YNNKEL, per germline (reference sequence). The CDR3 length is 16 residues. The CDR3 DNA sequence: TGTGCCAGCAGCCAACGGTGGGGAGCGGGGGCCTACGAGCAGTACTTC. Its translation: CASSQRWGAGAYEQYF.

The chain carries TRBV20-1 and TRBJ2-7; D may correspond to TRBD1 or TRBD2 (5 bases each). The ends were cut back, 6 bases at V and 3 bases at J, with 15 bases in the middle. The CDR3 consists of 13 residues. Germline V lookup: CDR1 DFQATT, CDR2 SNEGSKA (reference sequence). In DNA, the CDR3 is TGCAGTGCCCCGGGGCAGGGTGACTACGAGCAGTACTTC. Translating gives CSAPGQGDYEQYF.

This chain links TRBV9 with TRBJ1-6; D remains unclear. This CDR3 contains 15 residues. The germline V gene encodes CDR1 SGDLS and CDR2 YYNGEE. Deletions cut 3 bases from V and 11 bases from J, with 18 bases between. In DNA form, the CDR3 reads TGTGCCAGCAGCGCAACCACACAAGGCAATCCACCCCTCCACTTT. This encodes CASSATTQGNPPLHF.

A few counts support this clonotype. The V and J genes are TRBV28 and TRBJ2-7; 8 bases align to TRBD1. CDR3 length: 12 amino acids. With V trimmed by 5 bases and J by 12 bases, 9 bases remained unmatched. The germline V gene has CDR1 MDHEN and CDR2 SYDVKM. DNA for the CDR3: TGTGCCAGCAGTACCGCTGACAGGGGCGGGTACTTC. Amino acids: CASSTADRGGYF.

This chain joins TRBV4-1 and TRBJ2-5; 8 bases map to TRBD1. The CDR3 spans 20 residues. Germline V gene sequence: CDR1 MGHRA, CDR2 YSYEKL. The V and J ends lost 1 base and 6 bases, in that order; junction bases with no gene match: 22. The CDR3 bases are TGCGCCAGCAGCCAAGTAGGGGGGACAGGTGGCTTTAAACGGGGGAAGACCCAGTACTTC. It yields the protein CASSQVGGTGGFKRGKTQYF.

The chain has TRBV7-6 and TRBJ2-1; no clear D. Deletions cut 2 bases from V and 10 bases from J, with 12 bases between. The CDR3 runs 13 residues. Germline-derived CDR1 and CDR2 are SGHVS and FNYEAQ. This chain's CDR3 is CASSLSLAREQFF. Written as DNA, the CDR3 is TGTGCCAGCAGCTTATCCCTCGCTAGGGAGCAGTTCTTC. Full variable domain (rest looked up from reference TRBV7-6 and TRBJ2-1): GAGVSQSPRYKVTKRGQDVALRCDPISGHVSLYWYRQALGQGPEFLTYFNYEAQQDKSGLPNDRFSAERPEGSISTLTIQRTEQRDSAMYRCASSLSLAREQFFGPGTRLTVL.

This chain links TRBV20-1 with TRBJ1-2; tentatively, D is TRBD1 (6 bases). Trimming pared 4 bases from V and 4 bases from J, leaving 22 bases between. CDR3 length equals 16 residues. Germline V gene sequence: CDR1 DFQATT, CDR2 SNEGSKA (reference sequence). The CDR3 bases are TGCAGTGCTATATATCACGACAGGACGAGGACCTATGGCTACACCTTC. Its protein is CSAIYHDRTRTYGYTF.

The genes are TRBV7-2 and TRBJ2-7; tentative D call: TRBD2 (5 bases). This CDR3 spans 15 amino acids. CDR1 SGHTA and CDR2 FQGNSA come from the germline V gene. Trimming stripped 5 bases from V and 0 bases from J, with 14 bases between. The CDR3 DNA reads as TGTGCCAGCAGCCGAAGCGGCTCAGGCTCCTACGAGCAGTACTTC. Amino acid sequence: CASSRSGSGSYEQYF. The entire variable domain, with the rest obtained from reference TRBV7-2 and TRBJ2-7, is as follows: GAGVSQSPSNKVTEKGKDVELRCDPISGHTALYWYRQSLGQGLEFLIYFQGNSAPDKSGLPSDRFSAERTGGSVSTLTIQRTQQEDSAVYLCASSRSGSGSYEQYFGPGTRLTVT.

This chain uses TRBV6-5 with TRBJ1-5; TRBD1 might be the D (5 bases). The germline gives CDR1 MNHEY, CDR2 SVGAGI. Trimming cost V 5 bases and J 1 base, with 6 bases left between them. This CDR3 contains 13 residues. The CDR3 loop reads CASSRTSNQPQHF. In DNA, the CDR3 is TGTGCCAGCAGTAGGACAAGCAATCAGCCCCAGCATTTT.

The sample holds a few counts of this clonotype. This chain uses TRBV6-6 with TRBJ2-7; D is possibly TRBD2 (6 bases). TRBJ2-5 explains the end of the DNA better; the J call may be wrong. Germline V gives CDR1 MNHNY, CDR2 SVGAGI (reference sequence). The length of the CDR3 is 14 residues. The CDR3 is CASSPDGGSETQYF. CDR3 DNA: TGTGCCAGCAGCCCAGACGGGGGTTCAGAGACCCAGTACTTC.

This clonotype occurred a few times. The chain uses TRBV9 and TRBJ2-7; tentative D call: TRBD1 (5 bases). Germline CDR1 reads SGDLS; CDR2 reads YYNGEE. Trimming took off 3 bases at V and 7 bases at J, with 11 bases between the two ends. This CDR3 is 12 amino acids long. The CDR3 loop reads CASSAVGVEQYF. As DNA, the CDR3 is TGTGCCAGCAGCGCCGTAGGGGTTGAGCAGTACTTC.

Only a few counts were recorded for this clonotype. This sequence joins TRBV7-3 and TRBJ2-3; no clear D. The CDR3 runs 14 residues. Germline CDR1 reads SGHTA; CDR2 reads FQGTGA. V lost 5 bases and J 4 bases, leaving 13 bases between the germline ends. The CDR3 here is CASSGFPPPDTQYF. The CDR3 DNA follows: TGTGCCAGCAGCGGGTTTCCCCCCCCAGATACGCAGTATTTT.

The V call is TRBV6-2 or TRBV6-3, the J call TRBJ1-4; D may be TRBD1 (5 bases). The length of the CDR3 is 17 residues. Trimming pared 8 bases from V and 0 bases from J, leaving 19 bases between. CDR1 and CDR2 from the germline V gene are MNHEY and SVGEGT. CDR3 region: CASAIRGRLSTNEKLFF. CDR3 DNA: TGTGCCAGCGCTATTCGGGGCCGTCTGTCAACTAATGAAAAACTGTTTTTT.

The V and J genes are TRBV29-1 and TRBJ1-1; weak D call: TRBD1 (5 bases). Trimming took off 4 bases at V and 8 bases at J, with 11 bases between the two ends. Germline V lookup: CDR1 SQVTM, CDR2 ANQGSEA. The CDR3 runs 11 residues. CDR3 loop: CSVGGRVEAFF. DNA of the CDR3: TGCAGCGTTGGGGGCAGGGTCGAAGCTTTCTTT.

This clonotype was counted many times. The chain recombines TRBV7-2 with TRBJ2-7; 11 bases line up with TRBD2. There are 16 residues in the CDR3. The J segment lost 0 bases and the V segment lost 5 bases, leaving 6 bases of the junction unmatched. CDR1 and CDR2 from the germline V gene are SGHTA and FQGNSA. The CDR3: CASSGWTSGLSYEQYF. The CDR3 nucleotides are TGTGCCAGCAGCGGATGGACTAGCGGGCTCTCCTACGAGCAGTACTTC.

This clonotype was seen a handful of times. The chain is built from TRBV4-1 and TRBJ1-1; unclear D gene. From germline, CDR1 is MGHRA and CDR2 YSYEKL. This CDR3 has 14 residues. V lost 1 base and J lost 0, with 6 bases in between. CDR3: CASSQGGVNTEAFF. The CDR3 DNA follows: TGCGCCAGCAGCCAAGGTGGGGTGAACACTGAAGCTTTCTTT.

This chain links TRBV12-3 or TRBV12-4 with TRBJ2-5, with 7 bases that match TRBD1. Germline trimming cut 5 bases from V and 4 bases from J; bases unmatched to any gene: 7. The CDR3 loop spans 14 amino acids. CDR3 protein: CASSRDSERETQYF. DNA of the CDR3: TGTGCCAGCAGTCGGGACAGCGAGAGAGAGACCCAGTACTTC.

The chain is built from TRBV21-1 and TRBJ2-4; the table's D call of TRBD2 was not tested on the DNA. TRBV21-1 counts as a pseudogene. There are 17 residues in the CDR3. The CDR3 spells CASSDRVRENAKNIQYF. In nucleotides, the CDR3 is TGTGCCAGCAGCGATCGGGTGAGGGAGAATGCCAAAAACATTCAGTACTTC.

This clonotype was detected only a few times. The chain carries TRBV18 and TRBJ2-5; the match to TRBD2 covers 7 bases. CDR3 size: 15 residues. The V segment lost 3 bases and the J segment 4 bases; nucleotides outside the gene matches: 8. Germline V CDR1 and CDR2: KGHSH, LQKENI. CDR3 sequence (DNA): TGTGCCAGCTCACCTCGGGCTAGCGGCGGAGAGACCCAGTACTTC. Translating gives CASSPRASGGETQYF.

This clonotype was counted between two and nine times. The J gene is TRBJ2-3, the V gene TRBV9; D is unclear. Looked up from germline, CDR1 is SGDLS and CDR2 is YYNGEE. The CDR3 runs to 15 residues. Trimming cost V 5 bases and J 0 bases, with 13 bases left between them. Here the CDR3 reads CASSRRVESTDTQYF. The CDR3 bases are TGTGCCAGCAGTCGCCGGGTGGAGAGCACAGATACGCAGTATTTT. Based on the CDR3 plus reference TRBV9 and TRBJ2-3, the full variable domain is DSGVTQTPKHLITATGQRVTLRCSPRSGDLSVYWYQQSLDQGLQFLIQYYNGEERAKGNILERFSAQQFPDLHSELNLSSLELGDSALYFCASSRRVESTDTQYFGPGTRLTVL.

This CDR3 is CAWSGRQGANRPFYGYTF. CDR3 coding DNA: TGTGCCTGGAGCGGACGACAGGGGGCCAATCGTCCTTTCTATGGCTACACCTTC. The V gene is TRBV30, the J gene TRBJ1-2; 10 bases agree with TRBD1. Germline CDR1 is GTSNPN and CDR2 is SVGIG (reference sequence). With V trimmed by 3 bases and J by 4 bases, 17 bases remained unmatched. The CDR3 spans 18 residues.

The rearrangement joins TRBV12-3 or TRBV12-4 to TRBJ2-2, with D perhaps TRBD1 or TRBD2 (5 bases each). V was trimmed by 5 bases and J by 7 bases, leaving 26 bases between them. This CDR3 is built from 18 residues. CDR3 DNA: TGTGCCAGCAGTCCCATCCAGGACACGGGGCGGATGAGCGGGGAGCTGTTTTTT. Protein sequence: CASSPIQDTGRMSGELFF.

This sequence joins TRBV6-2 or TRBV6-3 and TRBJ2-3; D possibly corresponds to TRBD2 (6 bases). Per the germline V gene, CDR1 is MNHEY and CDR2 is SVGEGT. CDR3 length: 15 amino acids. Trimming cost V 2 bases and J 2 bases, with 11 bases left between them. The CDR3 DNA sequence: TGTGCCAGCAGTTACCCTTGGGACTTCACAGATACGCAGTATTTT. Translated, it gives CASSYPWDFTDTQYF.